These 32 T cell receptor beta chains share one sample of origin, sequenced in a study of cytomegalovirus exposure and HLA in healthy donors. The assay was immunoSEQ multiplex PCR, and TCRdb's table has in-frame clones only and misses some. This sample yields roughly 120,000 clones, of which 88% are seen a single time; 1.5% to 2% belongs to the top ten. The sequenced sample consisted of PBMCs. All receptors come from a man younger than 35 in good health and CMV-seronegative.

As DNA, the CDR3 is TGTGCCAGTAGTATAGCATCAGGGATACCCCTTCACACCGGGGAGCTGTTTTTT. It is translated as CASSIASGIPLHTGELFF. V usage is TRBV19 and J usage is TRBJ2-2, with D perhaps matching TRBD1 (5 bases). From germline, CDR1 is LNHDA and CDR2 SQIVND (reference sequence). This CDR3 spans 18 amino acids. Trimming removed 1 base at V and 3 bases at J, with 18 bases between.

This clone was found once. The CDR3, as DNA: TGCGCCGGTCATACAGGGGGCGAGAGGTCGCAAGAGACCCAGTACTTC. Residues: CAGHTGGERSQETQYF. The chain recombines TRBV10-1 with TRBJ2-5; 9 bases map to TRBD1. With V trimmed by 11 bases and J by 2 bases, 15 bases remained unmatched. The CDR3 consists of 16 residues. Germline V gene sequence: CDR1 WNHNN, CDR2 SYGVQD (reference sequence).

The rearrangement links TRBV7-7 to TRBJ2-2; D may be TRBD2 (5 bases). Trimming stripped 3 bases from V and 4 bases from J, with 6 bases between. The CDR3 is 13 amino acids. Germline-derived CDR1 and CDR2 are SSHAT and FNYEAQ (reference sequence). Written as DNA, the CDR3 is TGTGCCAGCAGCTTTGCGGGCACCGGGGAGCTGTTTTTT. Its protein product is CASSFAGTGELFF.

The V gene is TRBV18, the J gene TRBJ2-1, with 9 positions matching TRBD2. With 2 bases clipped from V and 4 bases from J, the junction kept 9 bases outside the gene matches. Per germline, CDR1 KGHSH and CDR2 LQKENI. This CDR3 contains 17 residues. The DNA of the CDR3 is TGTGCCAGCTCACCAGGGCTAGCGGGGAGCCTGTACAATGAGCAGTTCTTC. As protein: CASSPGLAGSLYNEQFF.

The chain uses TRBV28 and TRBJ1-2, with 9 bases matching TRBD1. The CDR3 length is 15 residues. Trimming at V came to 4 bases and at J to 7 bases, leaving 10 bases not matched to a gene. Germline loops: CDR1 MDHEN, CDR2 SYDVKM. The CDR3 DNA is TGTGCCAGCAGTTCCGCCGGGACAGGGTTTTCTGGCTACACCTTC. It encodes CASSSAGTGFSGYTF.

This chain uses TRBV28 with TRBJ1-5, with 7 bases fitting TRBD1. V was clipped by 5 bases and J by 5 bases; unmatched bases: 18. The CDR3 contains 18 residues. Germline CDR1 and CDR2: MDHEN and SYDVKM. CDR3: CASSLPGGNRGRDQPQHF. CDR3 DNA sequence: TGTGCCAGCAGTCTCCCGGGCGGGAACAGGGGACGGGATCAGCCCCAGCATTTT.

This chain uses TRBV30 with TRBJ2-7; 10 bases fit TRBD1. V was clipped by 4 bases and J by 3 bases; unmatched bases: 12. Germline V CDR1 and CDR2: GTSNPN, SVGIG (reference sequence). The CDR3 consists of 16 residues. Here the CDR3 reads CAWNLNAGTGDYEQYF. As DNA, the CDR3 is TGTGCCTGGAACCTAAATGCCGGGACAGGGGACTACGAGCAGTACTTC.

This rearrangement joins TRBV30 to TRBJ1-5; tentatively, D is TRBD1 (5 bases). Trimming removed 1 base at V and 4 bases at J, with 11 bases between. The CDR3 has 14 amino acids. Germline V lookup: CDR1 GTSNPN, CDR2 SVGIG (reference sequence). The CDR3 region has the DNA TGTGCCTGGAGTGCTAACCAGGGAAATCAGCCCCAGCATTTT. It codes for CAWSANQGNQPQHF.

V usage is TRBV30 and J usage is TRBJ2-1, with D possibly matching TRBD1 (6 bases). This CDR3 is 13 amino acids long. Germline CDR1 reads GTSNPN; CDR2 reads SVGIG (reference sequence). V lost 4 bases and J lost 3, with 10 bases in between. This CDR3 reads CAWIRDNYNEQFF. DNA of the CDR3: TGTGCCTGGATCCGGGACAACTACAATGAGCAGTTCTTC. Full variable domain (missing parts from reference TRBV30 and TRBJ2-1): SQTIHQWPATLVQPVGSPLSLECTVEGTSNPNLYWYRQAAGRGLQLLFYSVGIGQISSEVPQNLSASRPQDRQFILSSKKLLLSDSGFYLCAWIRDNYNEQFFGPGTRLTVL.

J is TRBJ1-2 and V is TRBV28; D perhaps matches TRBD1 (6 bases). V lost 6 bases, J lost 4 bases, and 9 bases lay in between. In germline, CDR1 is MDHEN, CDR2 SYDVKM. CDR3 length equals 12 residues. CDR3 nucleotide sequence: TGTGCCAGCAGGACAGGCACCTATGGCTACACCTTC. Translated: CASRTGTYGYTF.

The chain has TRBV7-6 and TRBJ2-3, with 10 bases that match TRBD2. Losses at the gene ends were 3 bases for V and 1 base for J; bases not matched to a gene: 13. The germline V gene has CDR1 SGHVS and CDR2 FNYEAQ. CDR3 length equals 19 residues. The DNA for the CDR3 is TGTGCCAGCAGCTTTGTCCTAGCGGGAGTACATGCGGGCACAGATACGCAGTATTTT. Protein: CASSFVLAGVHAGTDTQYF. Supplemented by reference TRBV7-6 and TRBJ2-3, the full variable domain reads GAGVSQSPRYKVTKRGQDVALRCDPISGHVSLYWYRQALGQGPEFLTYFNYEAQQDKSGLPNDRFSAERPEGSISTLTIQRTEQRDSAMYRCASSFVLAGVHAGTDTQYFGPGTRLTVL.

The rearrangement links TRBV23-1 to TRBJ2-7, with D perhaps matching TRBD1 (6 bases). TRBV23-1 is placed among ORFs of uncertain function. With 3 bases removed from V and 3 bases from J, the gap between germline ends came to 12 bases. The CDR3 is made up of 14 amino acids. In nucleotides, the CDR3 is TGCGCCAGCAGTCAGTGGGACACTCTCTACGAGCAGTACTTC. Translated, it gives CASSQWDTLYEQYF.

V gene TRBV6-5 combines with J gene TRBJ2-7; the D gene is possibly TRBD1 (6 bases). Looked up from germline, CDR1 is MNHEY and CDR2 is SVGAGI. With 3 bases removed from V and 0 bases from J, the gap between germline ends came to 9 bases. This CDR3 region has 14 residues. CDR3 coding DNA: TGTGCCAGCAGTTATACAGGGTTCTCCTACGAGCAGTACTTC. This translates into CASSYTGFSYEQYF.

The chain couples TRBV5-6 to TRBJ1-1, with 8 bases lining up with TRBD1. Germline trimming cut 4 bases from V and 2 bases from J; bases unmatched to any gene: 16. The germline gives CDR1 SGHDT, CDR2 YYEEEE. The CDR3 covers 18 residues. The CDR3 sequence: CASSSPTGDGDRNTEAFF. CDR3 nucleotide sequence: TGTGCCAGCAGCAGTCCGACAGGGGACGGCGACCGCAACACTGAAGCTTTCTTT.

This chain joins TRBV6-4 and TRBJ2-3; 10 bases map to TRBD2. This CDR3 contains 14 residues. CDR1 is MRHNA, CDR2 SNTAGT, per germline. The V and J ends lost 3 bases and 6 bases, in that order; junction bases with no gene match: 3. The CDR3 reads CASSEAGGADTQYF. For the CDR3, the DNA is TGTGCCAGCAGTGAAGCGGGGGGGGCCGATACGCAGTATTTT.

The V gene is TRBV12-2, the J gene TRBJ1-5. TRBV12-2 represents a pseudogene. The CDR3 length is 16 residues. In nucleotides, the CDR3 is TGTGCAAGTCGCTTACCTCCTTTCGGTAGCAATCAGCCCCAGCATTTT. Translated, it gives CASRLPPFGSNQPQHF.

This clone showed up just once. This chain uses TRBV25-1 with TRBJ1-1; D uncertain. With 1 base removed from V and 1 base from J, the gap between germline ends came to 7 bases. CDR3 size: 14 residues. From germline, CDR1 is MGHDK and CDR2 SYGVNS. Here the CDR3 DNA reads TGTGCCAGCAGTGAATCTCTCGGGAACACTGAAGCTTTCTTT. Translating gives CASSESLGNTEAFF. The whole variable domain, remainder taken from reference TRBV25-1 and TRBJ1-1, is EADIYQTPRYLVIGTGKKITLECSQTMGHDKMYWYQQDPGMELHLIHYSYGVNSTEKGDLSSESTVSRIRTEHFPLTLESARPSHTSQYLCASSESLGNTEAFFGQGTRLTVV.

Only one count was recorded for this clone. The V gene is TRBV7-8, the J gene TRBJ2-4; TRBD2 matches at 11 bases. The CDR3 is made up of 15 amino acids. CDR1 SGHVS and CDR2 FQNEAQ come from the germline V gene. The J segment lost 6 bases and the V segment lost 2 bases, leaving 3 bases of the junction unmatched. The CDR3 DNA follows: TGTGCCAGCAGCTTAACCGGGACTAGCGGAAACATTCAGTACTTC. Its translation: CASSLTGTSGNIQYF.

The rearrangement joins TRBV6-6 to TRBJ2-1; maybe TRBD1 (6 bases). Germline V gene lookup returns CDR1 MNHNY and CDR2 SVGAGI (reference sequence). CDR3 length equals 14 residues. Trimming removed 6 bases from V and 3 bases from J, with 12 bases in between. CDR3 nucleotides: TGTGCCAGCAGGGATTGGACAGTCTACAATGAGCAGTTCTTC. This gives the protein CASRDWTVYNEQFF.

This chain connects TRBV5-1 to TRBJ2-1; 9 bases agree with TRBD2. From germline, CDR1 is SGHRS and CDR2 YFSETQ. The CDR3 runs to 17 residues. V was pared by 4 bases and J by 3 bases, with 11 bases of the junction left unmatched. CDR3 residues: CASSPRLAVANYNEQFF. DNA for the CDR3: TGCGCCAGCAGCCCCCGACTAGCGGTTGCCAACTACAATGAGCAGTTCTTC.

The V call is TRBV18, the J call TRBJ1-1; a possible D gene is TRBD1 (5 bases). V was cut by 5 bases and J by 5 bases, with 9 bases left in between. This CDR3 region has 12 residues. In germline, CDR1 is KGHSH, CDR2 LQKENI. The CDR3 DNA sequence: TGTGCCAGCTCATTACAGGTAACTGAAGCTTTCTTT. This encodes CASSLQVTEAFF. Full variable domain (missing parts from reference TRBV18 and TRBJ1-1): NAGVMQNPRHLVRRRGQEARLRCSPMKGHSHVYWYRQLPEEGLKFMVYLQKENIIDESGMPKERFSAEFPKEGPSILRIQQVVRGDSAAYFCASSLQVTEAFFGQGTRLTVV.

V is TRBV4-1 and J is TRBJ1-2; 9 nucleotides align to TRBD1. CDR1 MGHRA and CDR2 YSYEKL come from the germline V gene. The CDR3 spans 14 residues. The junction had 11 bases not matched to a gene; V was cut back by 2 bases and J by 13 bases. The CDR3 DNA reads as TGCGCCAGCAGCCAACCGGGACAGGGCCCGAGGGGCACCTTC. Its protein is CASSQPGQGPRGTF.

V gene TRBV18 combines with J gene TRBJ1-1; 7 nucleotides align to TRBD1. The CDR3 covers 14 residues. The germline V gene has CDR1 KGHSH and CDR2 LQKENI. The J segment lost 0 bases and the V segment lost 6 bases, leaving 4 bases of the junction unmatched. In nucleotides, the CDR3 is TGTGCCAGCTCGGGGGGACAGATGAACACTGAAGCTTTCTTT. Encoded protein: CASSGGQMNTEAFF.

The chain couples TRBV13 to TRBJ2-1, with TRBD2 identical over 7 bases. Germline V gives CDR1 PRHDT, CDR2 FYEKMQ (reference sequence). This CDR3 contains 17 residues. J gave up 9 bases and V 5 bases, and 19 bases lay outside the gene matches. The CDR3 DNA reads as TGTGCCAGCAGCCCCCCGGGAAATCTAGCGGATTTTGTTGAGCAGTTCTTC. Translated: CASSPPGNLADFVEQFF.

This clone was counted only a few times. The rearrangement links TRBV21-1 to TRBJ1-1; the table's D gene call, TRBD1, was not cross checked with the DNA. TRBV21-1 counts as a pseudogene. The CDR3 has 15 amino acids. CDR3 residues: CASTNGTVMNTEAFF. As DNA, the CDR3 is TGTGCCAGCACCAACGGGACAGTTATGAACACTGAAGCTTTCTTT.

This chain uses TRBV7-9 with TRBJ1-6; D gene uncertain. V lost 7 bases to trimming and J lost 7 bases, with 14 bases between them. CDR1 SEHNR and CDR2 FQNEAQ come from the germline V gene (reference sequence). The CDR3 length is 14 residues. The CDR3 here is CASNLQNRNSPLHF. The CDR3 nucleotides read TGTGCCAGCAATCTCCAAAACAGAAATTCACCCCTCCACTTT.

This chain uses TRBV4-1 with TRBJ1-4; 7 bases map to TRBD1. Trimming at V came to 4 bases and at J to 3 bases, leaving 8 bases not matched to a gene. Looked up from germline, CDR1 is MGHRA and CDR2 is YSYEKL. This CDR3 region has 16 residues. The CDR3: CASSRGSGQSNEKLFF. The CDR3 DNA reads TGCGCCAGCAGCCGCGGCTCGGGACAGTCTAATGAAAAACTGTTTTTT.

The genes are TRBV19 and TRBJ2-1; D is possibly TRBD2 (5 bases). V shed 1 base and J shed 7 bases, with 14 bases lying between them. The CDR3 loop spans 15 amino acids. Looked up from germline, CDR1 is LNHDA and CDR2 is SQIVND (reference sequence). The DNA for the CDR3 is TGTGCCAGTAGTATAGCCCTCTTCCCGGGGAATGAGCAGTTCTTC. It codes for CASSIALFPGNEQFF. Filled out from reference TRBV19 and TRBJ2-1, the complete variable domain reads DGGITQSPKYLFRKEGQNVTLSCEQNLNHDAMYWYRQDPGQGLRLIYYSQIVNDFQKGDIAEGYSVSREKKESFPLTVTSAQKNPTAFYLCASSIALFPGNEQFFGPGTRLTVL.

The CDR3 nucleotides read TGTGCCAGCAGAACCCGCCACACAATGTACAGGGTAGGTTCCAATCAGCCCCAGCATTTT. Amino acid sequence: CASRTRHTMYRVGSNQPQHF. This chain connects TRBV28 to TRBJ1-5, with D maybe TRBD1 (6 bases). Per germline, CDR1 MDHEN and CDR2 SYDVKM. The CDR3 consists of 20 residues. V lost 6 bases and J 3 bases, leaving 30 bases between the germline ends.

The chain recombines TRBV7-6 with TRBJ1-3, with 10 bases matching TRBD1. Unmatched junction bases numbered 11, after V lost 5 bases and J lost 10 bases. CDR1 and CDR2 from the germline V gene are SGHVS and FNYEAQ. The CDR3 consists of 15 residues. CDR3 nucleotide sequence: TGTGCCAGCAGCGACCCGGGGACAGGGGAAACAACCATATATTTT. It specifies CASSDPGTGETTIYF. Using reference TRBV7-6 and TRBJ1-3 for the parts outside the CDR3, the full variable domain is GAGVSQSPRYKVTKRGQDVALRCDPISGHVSLYWYRQALGQGPEFLTYFNYEAQQDKSGLPNDRFSAERPEGSISTLTIQRTEQRDSAMYRCASSDPGTGETTIYFGEGSWLTVV.

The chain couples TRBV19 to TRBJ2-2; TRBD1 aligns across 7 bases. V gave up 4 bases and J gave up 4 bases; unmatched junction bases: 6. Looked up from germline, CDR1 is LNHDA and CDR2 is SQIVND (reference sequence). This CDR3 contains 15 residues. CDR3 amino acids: CASSKRQGSTGELFF. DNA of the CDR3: TGTGCCAGTAGTAAAAGACAGGGAAGCACCGGGGAGCTGTTTTTT.

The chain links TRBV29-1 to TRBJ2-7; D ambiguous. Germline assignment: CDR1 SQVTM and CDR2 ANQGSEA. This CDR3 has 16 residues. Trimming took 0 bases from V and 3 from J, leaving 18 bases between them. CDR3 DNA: TGCAGCGTTGAAGATTTGGCCCCTGCAGGTCTCTACGAGCAGTACTTC. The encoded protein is CSVEDLAPAGLYEQYF.